This TCR beta chain was captured by sequencing in a study of beta chain features in type 1 diabetes (dated by TCRdb to the late 2010s). Regarding the study in general: Mean age, gender distribution, total cell number and subset yield were not different between patients and healthy donors. A total of 90 million to 120 million sorted cells were examined across all samples, and a strong correlation was observed between cell number per subset and RNA yield. The study compared the TCRB repertoires of sorted circulating CD4+ T cell subsets in recently diagnosed type 1 diabetes patients with those in matched healthy donors. Whereas all 30 or so donors provided naive and central memory subsets, regulatory and stem cell-like memory subsets were isolated from just 8 patients and roughly eight healthy donors.

The junction carries 11 bases between V and J, which are trimmed by 4 bases and 5 bases respectively. CDR1 and CDR2 (GTSNPN, SVGIG) derive from the germline V gene (reference sequence). Reading from cysteine to phenylalanine, the CDR3 counts 12 amino acids. Only the CDR3 DNA stays, 36 bases, in frame from base 1. Each donor gave one peripheral blood draw, about 100 mL on average, collected into heparinised tubes. Naive, central memory, regulatory and stem cell-like memory CD4+ T cells were sorted on a BD FACSAria II using a panel including CD45RO, CCR7, CD25, CD127, CD95 and CD27. Purity was above 95% for every sorted population. Right away, PBMCs were isolated by Lymphoprep density gradient centrifugation and were stained directly, with no culture step. To minimize batch effects, samples were stained and sorted in pairs, one healthy donor with one patient per experiment. This clone has more than one count but fewer than ten. Its cognate antigen has yet to be identified. No base quality information exists; no much larger clone differs at one position.

What the study reported, not specific to this receptor: Only small numbers of individuals were included in the HLA sub-analyses, which left unresolved whether HLA type had any influence on TCRB rearrangement. Naive, central memory and regulatory TCRB repertoires appeared to be more similar among patients than among healthy donors. In all four CD4+ subsets, TCRB CDR3 length was moderately but significantly shorter in type 1 diabetes patients. Patients with type 1 diabetes made fewer insertions and deleted more nucleotides at VDJ recombination sites, implying thymic rearrangement abnormalities. Because cDNA was sequenced instead of genomic DNA, highly expressing activated cells could be over-represented, though the groups showed no difference in activation or CD3 levels. PCR might favor shorter templates, but patient and control samples were amplified and corrected together, so any skew would affect both groups equally.

The entire amount of isolated RNA was reverse transcribed using the High Capacity cDNA Reverse Transcription Kit, so the sequenced TCRB transcripts were expressed ones. Naive, central memory and regulatory T cell samples underwent deep immunoSEQ sequencing, averaging approximately 3.5 million total reads per sample. After sorted cells were lysed in RLT buffer, RNA was extracted with DNase-treated RNeasy Micro or Mini kits, with the choice depending on cell number. To prevent cross-contamination, each cell subset was processed individually, whereas patient and healthy donor samples were processed jointly. The immunoSEQ multiplex PCR was used to amplify TCRB sequences from cDNA, yielding 87-bp fragments that span the CDR3 region. Sequencing of the amplicons was done on the Illumina HiSeq platform. As for the original processing: PCR bias was corrected computationally using synthetic template baselines, and reads within Hamming distance 2 were collapsed, with unmergeable singletons discarded. By aligning reads against IMGT, V, D and J genes, CDR3 length, and insertions or deletions at six rearrangement sites were assigned. Within each subset, clonotype counts were normalized to the number of sorted cells before true diversity and Gini coefficients were calculated with the tcR R package. The overlap coefficient, calculated on TCRB nucleotide sequences, was used to quantify repertoire sharing. As a proxy for the pre-selection repertoire, out-of-frame TCRB sequences from naive cells were analyzed. TCRdb limited this immuneACCESS table to in-frame rearrangements with V and J called. A share of clones is missing; checked studies link under half to unresolved V genes, and the rest is unexplained. V and J calls and clone size are given by that table; D and trimming were obtained from the DNA. Counted in this sample were about 260,000 clones; roughly 22% of them appeared once. The top ten hold roughly 0.028% of the sample.

The sequence links TRBV30 to TRBJ1-1, with no D gene named confidently. The specimen was naive CD4+ T cells from blood. The meaning of the sample's cell subset or site label: true naive CD4+ T cells. The sequence derives from a woman between 40 and 50 years old with type 1 diabetes. The DNA sequence reads TGTGCCTGGACTCTCTGGCAAACTGAAGCTTTCTTT. Translated, this gives CAWTLWQTEAFF.